The clone carrying this T cell receptor (beta chain) has more than one count but fewer than ten. Its antigen remains unknown. Each donor gave one heparinised blood draw averaging about 120 mL. This specimen comes from a study of beta chain features in type 1 diabetes. The entirety of the isolated RNA underwent reverse transcription, so expressed TCRB transcripts were sequenced. Data came from immunoSEQ multiplex PCR; TCRdb stores just in-frame clones and leaves some out. Here the sample spans a few hundred thousand clones, around an eighth being singletons. Study-level points and caveats: A moderate, significant TCRB CDR3 shortening appeared in type 1 diabetes across four CD4+ subsets. Compared with healthy donors, patients appeared to share more similar naive, central memory and regulatory TCRB repertoires. Fewer junction insertions and more nucleotide deletions appeared in type 1 diabetes patients. PCR might favor shorter templates, equally in patients and controls.

The germline V gene has CDR1 SGHTA and CDR2 FQGNSA. The CDR3 totals 13 residues. V was cut by 5 bases and J by 6 bases, with 14 bases left in between. This receptor was taken from a woman aged 18 to 35 with type 1 diabetes. The chain is built from TRBV7-2 and TRBJ2-7; tentative D call: TRBD2 (6 bases). The sample consisted of naive CD4+ T cells from blood. CDR3 sequence reads: CASSQRLGFEQYV. The CDR3 nucleotides read TGTGCCAGCAGCCAAAGACTAGGCTTCGAGCAGTACGTC.